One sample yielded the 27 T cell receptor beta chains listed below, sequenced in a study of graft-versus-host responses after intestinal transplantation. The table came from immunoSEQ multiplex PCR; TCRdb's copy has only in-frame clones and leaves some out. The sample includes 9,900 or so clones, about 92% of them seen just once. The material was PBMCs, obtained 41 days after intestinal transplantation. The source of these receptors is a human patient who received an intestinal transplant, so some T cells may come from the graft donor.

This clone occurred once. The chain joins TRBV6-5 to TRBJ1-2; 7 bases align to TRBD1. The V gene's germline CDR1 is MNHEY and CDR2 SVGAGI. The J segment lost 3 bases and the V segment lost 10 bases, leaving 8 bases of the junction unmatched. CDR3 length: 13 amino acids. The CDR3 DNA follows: TGTGCCACCAAAACCGGGACAGACTATGGCTACACCTTC. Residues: CATKTGTDYGYTF.

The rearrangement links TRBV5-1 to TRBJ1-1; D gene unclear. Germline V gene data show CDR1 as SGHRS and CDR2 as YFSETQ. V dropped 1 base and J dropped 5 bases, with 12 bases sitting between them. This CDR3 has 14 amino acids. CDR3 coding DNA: TGCGCCAGCAGCTTGAGAGTGGAAAGGACTGAAGCTTTCTTT. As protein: CASSLRVERTEAFF.

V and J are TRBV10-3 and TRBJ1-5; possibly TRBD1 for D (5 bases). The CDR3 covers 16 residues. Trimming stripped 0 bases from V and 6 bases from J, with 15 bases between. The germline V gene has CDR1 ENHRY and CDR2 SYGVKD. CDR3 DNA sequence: TGTGCCATCAGTGAGTCCTCGGGAGGGGTGAGTCAGCCCCAGCATTTT. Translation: CAISESSGGVSQPQHF.

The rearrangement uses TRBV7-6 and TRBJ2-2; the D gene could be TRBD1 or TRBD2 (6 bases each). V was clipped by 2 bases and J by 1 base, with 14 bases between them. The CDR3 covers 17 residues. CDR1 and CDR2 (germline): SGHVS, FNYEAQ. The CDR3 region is CASSLTKGGRNTGELFF. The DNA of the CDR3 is TGTGCCAGCAGCTTAACGAAGGGGGGCCGGAACACCGGGGAGCTGTTTTTT.

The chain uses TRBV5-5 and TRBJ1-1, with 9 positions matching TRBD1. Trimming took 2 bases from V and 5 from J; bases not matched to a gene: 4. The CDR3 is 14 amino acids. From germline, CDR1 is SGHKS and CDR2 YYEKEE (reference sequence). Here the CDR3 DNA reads TGTGCCAGCAGCTTTGGACAGGGGTGGACTGAAGCTTTCTTT. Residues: CASSFGQGWTEAFF.

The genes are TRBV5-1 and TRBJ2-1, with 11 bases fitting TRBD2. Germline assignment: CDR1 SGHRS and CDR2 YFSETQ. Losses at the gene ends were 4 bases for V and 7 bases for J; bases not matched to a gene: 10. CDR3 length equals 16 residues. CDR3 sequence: CASSRRLAGRENEQFF. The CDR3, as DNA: TGCGCCAGCAGCCGAAGACTAGCGGGGCGAGAGAATGAGCAGTTCTTC.

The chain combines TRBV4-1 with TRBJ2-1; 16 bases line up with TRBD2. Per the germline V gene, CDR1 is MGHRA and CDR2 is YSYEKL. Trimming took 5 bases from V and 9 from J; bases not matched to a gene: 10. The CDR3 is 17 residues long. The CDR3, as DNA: TGCGCCAGCAGCTTCCCGGGACTAGCGGGGGGGTCGGGTGAGCAGTTCTTC. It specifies CASSFPGLAGGSGEQFF.

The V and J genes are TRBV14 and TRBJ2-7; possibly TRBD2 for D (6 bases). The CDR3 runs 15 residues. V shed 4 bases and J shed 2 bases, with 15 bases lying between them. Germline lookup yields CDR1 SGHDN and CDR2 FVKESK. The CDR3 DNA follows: TGTGCCAGCAGCCGCGACCATAGCGGCGCCTACGAGCAGTACTTC. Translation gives CASSRDHSGAYEQYF.

The CDR3 nucleotides read TGTGCCAGCAGCTTGGGCCAGGTTCAGCCCCAGCATTTT. Translating it yields CASSLGQVQPQHF. The chain has TRBV5-6 and TRBJ1-5, with no clear D. CDR3 length: 13 residues. V was shortened by 0 bases and J by 6 bases, with 7 bases between the two germline ends. CDR1 is SGHDT and CDR2 is YYEEEE in the germline V gene.

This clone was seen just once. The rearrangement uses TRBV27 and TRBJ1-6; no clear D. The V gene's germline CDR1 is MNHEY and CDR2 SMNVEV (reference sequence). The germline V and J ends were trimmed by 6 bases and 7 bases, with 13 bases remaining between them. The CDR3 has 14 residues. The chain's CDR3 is CASSSPPINSPLHF. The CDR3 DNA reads TGTGCCAGCAGCTCCCCTCCTATAAATTCACCCCTCCACTTT.

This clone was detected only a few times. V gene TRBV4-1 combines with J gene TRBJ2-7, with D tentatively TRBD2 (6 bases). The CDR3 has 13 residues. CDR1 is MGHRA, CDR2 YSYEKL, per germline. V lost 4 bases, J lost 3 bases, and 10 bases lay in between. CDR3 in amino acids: CASSLETSYEQYF. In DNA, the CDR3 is TGCGCCAGCAGCCTGGAGACTAGCTACGAGCAGTACTTC.

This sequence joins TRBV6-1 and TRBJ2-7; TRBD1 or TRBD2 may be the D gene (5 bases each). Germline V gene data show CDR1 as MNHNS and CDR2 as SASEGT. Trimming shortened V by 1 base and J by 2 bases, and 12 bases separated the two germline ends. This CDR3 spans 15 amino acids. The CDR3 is CASSEGGTPAYEQYF. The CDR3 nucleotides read TGTGCCAGCAGTGAAGGGGGGACCCCAGCCTACGAGCAGTACTTC.

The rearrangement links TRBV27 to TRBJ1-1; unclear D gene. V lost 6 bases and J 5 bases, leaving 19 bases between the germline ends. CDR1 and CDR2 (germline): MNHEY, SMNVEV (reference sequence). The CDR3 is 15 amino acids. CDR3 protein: CASSNDRGGWTEAFF. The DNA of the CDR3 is TGTGCCAGCAGCAATGATCGGGGTGGGTGGACTGAAGCTTTCTTT.

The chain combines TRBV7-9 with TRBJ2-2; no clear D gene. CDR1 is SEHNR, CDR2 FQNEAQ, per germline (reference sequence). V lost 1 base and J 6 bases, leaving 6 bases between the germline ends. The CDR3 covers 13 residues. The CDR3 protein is CASSLVVAGELFF. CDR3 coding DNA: TGTGCCAGCAGCTTAGTCGTCGCCGGGGAGCTGTTTTTT. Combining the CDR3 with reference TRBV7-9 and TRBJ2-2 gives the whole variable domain DTGVSQNPRHKITKRGQNVTFRCDPISEHNRLYWYRQTLGQGPEFLTYFQNEAQLEKSRLLSDRFSAERPKGSFSTLEIQRTEQGDSAMYLCASSLVVAGELFFGEGSRLTVL.

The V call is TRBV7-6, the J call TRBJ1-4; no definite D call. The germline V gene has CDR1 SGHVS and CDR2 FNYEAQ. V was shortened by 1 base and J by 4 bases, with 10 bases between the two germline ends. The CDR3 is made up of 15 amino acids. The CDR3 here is CASSLVGTLNEKLFF. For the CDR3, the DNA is TGTGCCAGCAGCTTAGTTGGCACCCTTAATGAAAAACTGTTTTTT.

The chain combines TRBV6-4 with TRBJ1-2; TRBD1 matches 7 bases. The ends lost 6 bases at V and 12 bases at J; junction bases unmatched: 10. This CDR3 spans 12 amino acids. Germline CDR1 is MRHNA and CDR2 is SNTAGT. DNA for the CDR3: TGTGCCAGCAGGGACCAGGGGGAAGAAAACACCTTC. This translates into CASRDQGEENTF.

The CDR3 region is CASSQTGGRQETQYF. CDR3 coding DNA: TGTGCCAGCAGCCAGACAGGGGGGAGGCAAGAGACCCAGTACTTC. The chain joins TRBV6-5 to TRBJ2-5, with TRBD1 identical over 9 bases. CDR1 is MNHEY, CDR2 SVGAGI, per germline. There are 15 residues in the CDR3. Trimming at V came to 6 bases and at J to 2 bases, leaving 7 bases not matched to a gene.

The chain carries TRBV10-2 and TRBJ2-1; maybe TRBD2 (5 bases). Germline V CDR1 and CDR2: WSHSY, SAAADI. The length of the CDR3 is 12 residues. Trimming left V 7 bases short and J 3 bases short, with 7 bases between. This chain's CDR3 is CASTGLYNEQFF. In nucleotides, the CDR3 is TGCGCCAGCACCGGACTCTACAATGAGCAGTTCTTC.

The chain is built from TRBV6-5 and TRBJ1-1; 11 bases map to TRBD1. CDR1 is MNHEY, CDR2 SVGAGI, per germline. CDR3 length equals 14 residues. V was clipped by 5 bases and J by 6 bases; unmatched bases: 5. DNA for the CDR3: TGTGCCAGCAGTCCGGGACAGGGGGGGCCTGAAGCTTTCTTT. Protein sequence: CASSPGQGGPEAFF.

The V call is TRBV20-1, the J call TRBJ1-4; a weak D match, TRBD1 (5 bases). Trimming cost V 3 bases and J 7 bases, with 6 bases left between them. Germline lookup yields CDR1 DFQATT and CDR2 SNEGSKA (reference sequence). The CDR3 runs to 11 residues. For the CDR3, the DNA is TGCAGTGCTAGTCAGGGTGAAAAACTGTTTTTT. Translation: CSASQGEKLFF.

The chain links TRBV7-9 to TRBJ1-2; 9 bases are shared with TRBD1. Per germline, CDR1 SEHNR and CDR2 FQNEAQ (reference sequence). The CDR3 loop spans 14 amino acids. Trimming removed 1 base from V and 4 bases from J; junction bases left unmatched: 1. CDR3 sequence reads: CASSLETGGYGYTF. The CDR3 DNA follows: TGTGCCAGCAGCTTAGAGACAGGGGGCTATGGCTACACCTTC.

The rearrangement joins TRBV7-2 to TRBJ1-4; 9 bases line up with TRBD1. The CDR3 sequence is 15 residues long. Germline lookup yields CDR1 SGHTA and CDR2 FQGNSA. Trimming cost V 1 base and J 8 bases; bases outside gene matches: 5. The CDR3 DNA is TGTGCCAGCAGCTTAGGGACAGGGGTAGGAGAAAAACTGTTTTTT. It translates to CASSLGTGVGEKLFF.

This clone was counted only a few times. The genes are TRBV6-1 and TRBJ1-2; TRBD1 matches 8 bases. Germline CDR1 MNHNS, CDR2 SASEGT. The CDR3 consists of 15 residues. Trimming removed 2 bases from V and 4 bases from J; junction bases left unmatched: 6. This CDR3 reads CASSELWTGSYGYTF. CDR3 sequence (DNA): TGTGCCAGCAGTGAACTGTGGACAGGGTCCTATGGCTACACCTTC.

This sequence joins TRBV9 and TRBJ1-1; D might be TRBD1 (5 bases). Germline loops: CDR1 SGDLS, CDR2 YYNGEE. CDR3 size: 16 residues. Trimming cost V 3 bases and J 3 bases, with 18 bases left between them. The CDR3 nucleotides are TGTGCCAGCAGCGGCTACCAGGGCAGTGGGGACACTGAAGCTTTCTTT. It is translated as CASSGYQGSGDTEAFF.

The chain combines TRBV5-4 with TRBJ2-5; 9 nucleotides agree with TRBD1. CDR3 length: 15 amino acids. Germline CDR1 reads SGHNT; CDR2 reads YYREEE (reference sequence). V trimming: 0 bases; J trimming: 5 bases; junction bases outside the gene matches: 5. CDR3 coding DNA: TGTGCCAGCAGCTTGGGGGGGACAGGGAGTGAGACCCAGTACTTC. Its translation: CASSLGGTGSETQYF.

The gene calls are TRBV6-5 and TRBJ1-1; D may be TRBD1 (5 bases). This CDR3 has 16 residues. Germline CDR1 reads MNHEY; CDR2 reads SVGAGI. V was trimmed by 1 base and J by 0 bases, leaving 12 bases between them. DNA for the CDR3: TGTGCCAGCAGTTACTGGGGGGGAATCATGAACACTGAAGCTTTCTTT. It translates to CASSYWGGIMNTEAFF.

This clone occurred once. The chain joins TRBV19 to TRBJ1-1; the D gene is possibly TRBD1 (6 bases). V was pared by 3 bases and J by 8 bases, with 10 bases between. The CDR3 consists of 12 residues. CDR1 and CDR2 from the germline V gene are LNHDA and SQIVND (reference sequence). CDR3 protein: CASSIGGQEAFF. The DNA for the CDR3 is TGTGCCAGTAGTATTGGGGGACAAGAAGCTTTCTTT.